These 11 T cell receptor beta chains were all obtained from the same sample, sequenced in a study of T cells after yellow fever vaccination. In TCRdb, the 5' RACE reads were re-called with MiXCR into one record per CDR3 protein. The sample records roughly 240,000 distinct CDR3 sequences, 6.7% being singletons. The source material was CD4+ T cells sorted from PBMCs, sampled on the day of the yellow fever booster vaccination. The receptors here all came from a man aged 25 to 45 who received the YFV17D yellow fever vaccine.

This clonotype was found a few times. This chain connects TRBV5-1 to TRBJ2-3, with D perhaps matching TRBD1 (5 bases). Germline loops: CDR1 SGHRS, CDR2 YFSETQ. Trimming removed 0 bases from V and 0 bases from J, with 11 bases in between. The CDR3 consists of 16 residues. CDR3 in DNA: TGCGCCAGCAGCTTGGGGCACAGGACAAGCACAGATACGCAGTATTTT. Its translation is CASSLGHRTSTDTQYF. Full variable domain (rest looked up from reference TRBV5-1 and TRBJ2-3): KAGVTQTPRYLIKTRGQQVTLSCSPISGHRSVSWYQQTPGQGLQFLFEYFSETQRNKGNFPGRFSGRQFSNSRSEMNVSTLELGDSALYLCASSLGHRTSTDTQYFGPGTRLTVL.

Ten or more counts support this clonotype. This chain links TRBV5-6 with TRBJ1-4, with D possibly being TRBD1 (6 bases). This CDR3 is 14 amino acids long. V lost 7 bases and J 7 bases, leaving 17 bases between the germline ends. Germline-derived CDR1 and CDR2 are SGHDT and YYEEEE. CDR3 loop: CASGAGEFGEKLFF. The CDR3 nucleotides read TGTGCCAGCGGGGCAGGGGAATTTGGTGAAAAACTGTTTTTT.

This chain uses TRBV3-1 with TRBJ1-5; D is perhaps TRBD1 (6 bases). V was clipped by 2 bases and J by 2 bases, with 7 bases between them. There are 14 residues in the CDR3. CDR1 LGHDT and CDR2 YNNKEL come from the germline V gene (reference sequence). The CDR3 DNA reads TGTGCCAGCAGCCAACCAGGGGGCAATCAGCCCCAGCATTTT. Its protein is CASSQPGGNQPQHF.

This clonotype was recorded many times. CDR3 residues: CASSLKVGGTLNTGELFF. Here the CDR3 DNA reads TGTGCCAGCAGCCTCAAGGTCGGGGGGACGTTGAACACCGGGGAGCTGTTTTTT. The V call is TRBV7-3, the J call TRBJ2-2, with 7 bases matching TRBD2. The CDR3 has 18 amino acids. The V gene's germline CDR1 is SGHTA and CDR2 FQGTGA. After removal of 5 bases from V and 1 base from J, the junction contained 13 bases not matched to a gene.

The rearrangement links TRBV5-6 to TRBJ2-3; the D is unclear. In germline, CDR1 is SGHDT, CDR2 YYEEEE. Trimming took 1 base from V and 7 from J, leaving 16 bases between them. The CDR3 length is 15 residues. CDR3 bases: TGTGCCAGCAGCTTGAGCCAGGCTTTTAGCAATACGCAGTATTTT. It yields the protein CASSLSQAFSNTQYF.

The sample holds many counts of this clonotype. The rearrangement links TRBV20-1 to TRBJ2-7; D is unclear. V lost 3 bases to trimming and J lost 4 bases, with 4 bases between them. The germline V gene encodes CDR1 DFQATT and CDR2 SNEGSKA (reference sequence). The CDR3 extends over 10 amino acids. CDR3 in amino acids: CSASSYEQYF. For the CDR3, the DNA is TGCAGTGCTAGCTCTTACGAGCAGTACTTC.

The chain carries TRBV7-2 and TRBJ2-3; D unclear. The CDR3 has 11 amino acids. Trimming pared 6 bases from V and 5 bases from J, leaving 6 bases between. CDR1 SGHTA and CDR2 FQGNSA come from the germline V gene. The CDR3, as DNA: TGTGCCAGCAGGAGACGAGATACGCAGTATTTT. Encoded protein: CASRRRDTQYF.

The gene calls are TRBV7-2 and TRBJ2-7, with TRBD1 identical over 9 bases. This CDR3 is 14 amino acids long. CDR1 SGHTA and CDR2 FQGNSA come from the germline V gene. The V and J ends lost 8 bases and 1 base, in that order; junction bases with no gene match: 6. The CDR3 DNA reads as TGTGCCAGCGGCCCGGGACAGGGATCCTACGAGCAGTACTTC. Translating gives CASGPGQGSYEQYF.

This clonotype was seen only a few times. This sequence joins TRBV29-1 and TRBJ2-1; 9 positions match TRBD2. Germline trimming cut 7 bases from V and 7 bases from J; bases unmatched to any gene: 8. Looked up from germline, CDR1 is SQVTM and CDR2 is ANQGSEA. The CDR3 has 13 residues. CDR3: CSAAVAGDNEQFF. The CDR3 nucleotides are TGCAGCGCTGCCGTAGCGGGAGATAATGAGCAGTTCTTC.

This clonotype appeared once. The chain has TRBV20-1 and TRBJ2-1; 7 bases match TRBD2. This CDR3 is 12 amino acids long. The germline CDR1 and CDR2 sequences are DFQATT and SNEGSKA (reference sequence). Here the CDR3 reads CKIVGGRNEQFF. The DNA of the CDR3 is TGCAAAATAGTGGGAGGGAGAAATGAGCAGTTCTTC.

This clonotype turned up a few times. The chain links TRBV7-6 to TRBJ2-7; TRBD1 agrees at 10 bases. The V gene end was trimmed by 1 base and the J gene end by 3 bases; junction bases not matched to a gene: 3. This CDR3 is 15 amino acids long. From germline, CDR1 is SGHVS and CDR2 FNYEAQ. The DNA of the CDR3 is TGTGCCAGCAGCTTAGGCGGGACAGGGGACTACGAGCAGTACTTC. Protein: CASSLGGTGDYEQYF. The full variable domain, rest sourced from reference TRBV7-6 and TRBJ2-7, is GAGVSQSPRYKVTKRGQDVALRCDPISGHVSLYWYRQALGQGPEFLTYFNYEAQQDKSGLPNDRFSAERPEGSISTLTIQRTEQRDSAMYRCASSLGGTGDYEQYFGPGTRLTVT.